This TCR beta chain comes out of a study of response to subunit inactivated influenza vaccine. This clonotype occurred a few times. TCRdb re-called the RT-PCR reads with MiXCR, one entry per CDR3 protein. The data contain 650,000 or so distinct CDR3 sequences, 14% of them singletons. Germline V CDR1 and CDR2: PRHDT, FYEKMQ (reference sequence). The V end was cut by 2 bases, the J end by 5 bases, with 12 bases between. This CDR3 is 14 amino acids long. Material: PBMCs from blood, obtained 14 to 15 days before vaccination. V is TRBV13 and J is TRBJ2-5, with D hard to call. This clonotype originated in a man aged 50 to 60 who received an inactivated influenza vaccine. CDR3 sequence (DNA): TGTGCCAGCAGCTTATCCCAGCGTCTGGAGACCCAGTACTTC. Translation gives CASSLSQRLETQYF.